This TCR beta chain is drawn from a study of blood T cells in healthy people across ages. Study-wide results and limits: Naive T cell percentage by flow cytometry tracked strongly with beta diversity. Higher diversity and more naive CD4+ cells were features of long-lived donors, compared to aged donors.

The germline V gene has CDR1 SGHVS and CDR2 FNYEAQ. The CDR3 has 13 amino acids. In regard to this clonotype: Its target is unknown.

PCR was performed a second time for about 6 to 11 cycles using a sample-barcoded 5' primer and a J-beta primer mix. TCRdb fed the 5' RACE reads into MiXCR, producing one record per CDR3 protein. The sample consists of 1.5 million to 2 million distinct CDR3 sequences, about 50% of them appearing once. J is TRBJ2-4 and V is TRBV7-6; D is possibly TRBD1 (6 bases). The DNA end lines up better with TRBJ2-7; the J call may be wrong. The sequencing input was blood. This TCR derives from a woman aged 40 to 50 in good health. The CDR3 sequence: CASSPTGRAEQYF. The CDR3 nucleotides read TGTGCCAGCAGCCCCACAGGGCGAGCCGAGCAGTACTTC.